The 9 T cell receptor beta chains given below trace back to one sample, sequenced in a study of T cells in Graves' hyperthyroidism and ophthalmopathy. Amplification yielded TCR beta CDR3 regions, with RNA transcripts as the source. With the HTBI primer set, the TCR CDR3 went through a first round of RT-PCR. TCRdb reanalysed the multiplex PCR reads using MiXCR and keeps one entry per CDR3 protein. Here the sample spans under 500,000 distinct CDR3 sequences, about 14% being singletons. Sequenced: blood. The receptors stem from a man aged 45-65 years with Graves' ophthalmopathy.

This clonotype appeared many times. The chain recombines TRBV11-2 with TRBJ2-3, with D tentatively TRBD2 (5 bases). The V end lost 3 bases, the J end lost 3 bases, and 10 bases lay between the germline ends. This CDR3 is built from 14 residues. Germline lookup yields CDR1 SGHAT and CDR2 FQNNGV. The DNA for the CDR3 is TGTGCCAGCAGCTTTCATGGGAGAACAGATACGCAGTATTTT. Protein sequence: CASSFHGRTDTQYF. The variable domain in full, with the rest retrieved from reference TRBV11-2 and TRBJ2-3, is EAGVAQSPRYKIIEKRQSVAFWCNPISGHATLYWYQQILGQGPKLLIQFQNNGVVDDSQLPKDRFSAERLKGVDSTLKIQPAKLEDSAVYLCASSFHGRTDTQYFGPGTRLTVL.

The chain is built from TRBV5-6 and TRBJ1-2; TRBD1 is a possible D gene (5 bases). The length of the CDR3 is 15 residues. Per germline, CDR1 SGHDT and CDR2 YYEEEE. Trimming removed 4 bases at V and 4 bases at J, with 17 bases between. For the CDR3, the DNA is TGTGCCAGCAGCGGAGACAGAGGGTTAAGCTATGGCTACACCTTC. This translates into CASSGDRGLSYGYTF.

The V gene is TRBV6-2 or TRBV6-3, the J gene TRBJ2-5; no reliable D call. The V end was cut by 4 bases, the J end by 6 bases, with 6 bases between. This CDR3 comprises 11 residues. Germline CDR1 reads MNHEY; CDR2 reads SVGEGT. The CDR3: CASSWKQTQYF. Written as DNA, the CDR3 is TGTGCCAGCAGTTGGAAGCAGACCCAGTACTTC.

This clonotype turned up a few times. V gene TRBV19 combines with J gene TRBJ2-5; a weak D match, TRBD2 (5 bases). V lost 6 bases and J 0 bases, leaving 20 bases between the germline ends. The CDR3 covers 17 residues. Germline CDR1 LNHDA, CDR2 SQIVND (reference sequence). The chain's CDR3 is CASSINTFPTNQETQYF. CDR3 nucleotide sequence: TGTGCCAGTAGCATAAATACCTTTCCGACTAACCAAGAGACCCAGTACTTC.

The chain combines TRBV6-5 with TRBJ1-2; maybe TRBD1 (5 bases). Germline CDR1 reads MNHEY; CDR2 reads SVGAGI. V was clipped by 0 bases and J by 0 bases, with 11 bases between them. This CDR3 region has 16 residues. The CDR3, as DNA: TGTGCCAGCAGTTACTCGAATCGGGGGGCTAACTATGGCTACACCTTC. Its protein product is CASSYSNRGANYGYTF.

This clonotype was recorded many times. J is TRBJ1-1 and V is TRBV27; D unclear. Germline lookup yields CDR1 MNHEY and CDR2 SMNVEV (reference sequence). Trimming took off 6 bases at V and 1 base at J, with 12 bases between the two ends. The CDR3 consists of 14 residues. CDR3 loop: CASSREQKNTEAFF. DNA for the CDR3: TGTGCCAGCAGCCGTGAGCAGAAGAACACTGAAGCTTTCTTT.

This chain links TRBV10-3 with TRBJ1-2; no firm D call. With 3 bases removed from V and 5 bases from J, the gap between germline ends came to 4 bases. This CDR3 is 11 amino acids long. Germline CDR1 ENHRY, CDR2 SYGVKD. CDR3 in DNA: TGTGCCATCAGTGACTCATATGGCTACACCTTC. Protein product: CAISDSYGYTF.

This clonotype was seen at least ten times. This rearrangement joins TRBV2 to TRBJ1-3; D is unresolved. Deletions cut 7 bases from V and 0 bases from J, with 7 bases between. Germline loops: CDR1 SNHLY, CDR2 FYNNEI. CDR3 size: 13 residues. CDR3 bases: TGTGCCAGCATACGGTACTCTGGAAACACCATATATTTT. It is translated as CASIRYSGNTIYF.

The chain uses TRBV6-2 or TRBV6-3 and TRBJ1-1, with 10 bases identical to TRBD1. V was clipped by 2 bases and J by 6 bases; unmatched bases: 9. CDR1 and CDR2 from the germline V gene are MNHEY and SVGEGT. This CDR3 comprises 16 residues. CDR3 sequence: CASSYPRGQGGSEAFF. CDR3 DNA: TGTGCCAGCAGTTACCCCCGAGGACAGGGGGGTTCTGAAGCTTTCTTT.